This T cell receptor beta chain is drawn from a study of neoadjuvant anti-PD-1 for oral cavity cancer. Only in-frame clones appear in the TCRdb table, and some are missing; sequencing was by immunoSEQ multiplex PCR. Of roughly 24,000 clones in the sample, about 30% are singletons; the top ten hold less than 20%. The V end lost 1 base, the J end lost 4 bases, and 13 bases lay between the germline ends. Germline V gene lookup returns CDR1 SEHNR and CDR2 FQNEAQ (reference sequence). This CDR3 spans 15 amino acids. Documented time point: after neoadjuvant nivolumab, at surgical resection. This receptor was identified in a person between 40 and 79 years old with oral cavity squamous cell carcinoma. The chain employs TRBV7-9 and TRBJ1-2; no firm D call. The sample was tumor tissue, taken after nivolumab (anti-PD-1) treatment. In nucleotides, the CDR3 is TGTGCCAGCAGCTTAGTTGCGGCATCTTTCTATGGCTACACCTTC. It encodes CASSLVAASFYGYTF.